A single sample is the source of the 23 T cell receptor beta chains below, sequenced in a study of T-cell memory formation after mild COVID-19. In TCRdb, the 5' RACE reads were re-called with MiXCR into one record per CDR3 protein. Among 120,000 to 150,000 distinct CDR3 sequences listed, 14% were seen once. The sequenced material came from PBMCs or a T cell subset sorted from them (not recorded which). Receptor source: an adult woman who had mild COVID-19 (a few samples of this study predate the infection). Cell type and time point are not known.

V is TRBV12-3 or TRBV12-4 and J is TRBJ2-1; TRBD1 matches at 8 bases. V shed 2 bases, J shed 4 bases, and the junction held 4 bases outside the gene matches. There are 15 residues in the CDR3. The chain's CDR3 is CASSLSRTGYNEQFF. The CDR3, as DNA: TGTGCCAGCAGTTTATCCCGGACAGGGTACAATGAGCAGTTCTTC.

The rearrangement uses TRBV7-9 and TRBJ1-4, with a possible D match to TRBD1 (5 bases). The V gene lost 5 bases and the J gene lost 3 bases, with 22 bases spanning the gap. The germline CDR1 and CDR2 sequences are SEHNR and FQNEAQ (reference sequence). This CDR3 has 18 amino acids. CDR3 residues: CASSGRDPSFGANEKLFF. As DNA, the CDR3 is TGTGCCAGCAGCGGGAGGGACCCTTCTTTCGGAGCTAATGAAAAACTGTTTTTT.

The J gene is TRBJ2-3, the V gene TRBV24-1; no reliable D call. This CDR3 comprises 16 residues. Trimming shortened V by 7 bases and J by 4 bases, and 20 bases separated the two germline ends. Germline CDR1 reads KGHDR; CDR2 reads SFDVKD. The CDR3 DNA reads as TGTGCCACCAGCTCAGAGGCAGCAAGATCGCCAGATACGCAGTATTTT. Its protein is CATSSEAARSPDTQYF.

The V call is TRBV27, the J call TRBJ2-5; D uncertain. This CDR3 comprises 13 residues. Deletions cut 2 bases from V and 5 bases from J, with 9 bases between. The germline V gene has CDR1 MNHEY and CDR2 SMNVEV (reference sequence). DNA of the CDR3: TGTGCCAGCAGTTTAACCGGGTATGAGACCCAGTACTTC. It is translated as CASSLTGYETQYF.

J is TRBJ2-2 and V is TRBV4-2, with D perhaps matching TRBD1 (6 bases). Germline V gene lookup returns CDR1 LGHNA and CDR2 YNFKEQ. This CDR3 contains 16 residues. Trimming took off 4 bases at V and 0 bases at J, with 12 bases between the two ends. CDR3 DNA sequence: TGTGCCAGCAGCCCTCGGGACACCCCGAACACCGGGGAGCTGTTTTTT. This sequence encodes CASSPRDTPNTGELFF.

The DNA for the CDR3 is TGCGCCAGCAGTCCCGGACAGGGGGCTGCTGAAAAACTGTTTTTT. The encoded protein is CASSPGQGAAEKLFF. The V and J genes are TRBV5-1 and TRBJ1-4; TRBD1 matches at 11 bases. The V and J ends lost 5 bases and 7 bases, in that order; junction bases with no gene match: 7. The CDR3 is 15 amino acids. The germline CDR1 and CDR2 sequences are SGHRS and YFSETQ.

This clonotype was counted between two and nine times. This chain uses TRBV5-1 with TRBJ2-1, with 10 bases identical to TRBD1. This CDR3 has 17 residues. Germline V CDR1 and CDR2: SGHRS, YFSETQ. V was pared by 5 bases and J by 2 bases, with 10 bases of the junction left unmatched. DNA of the CDR3: TGCGCCAGCAGTGACCGGGACAGGGGCGTAACCTACAATGAGCAGTTCTTC. This gives the protein CASSDRDRGVTYNEQFF.

This sequence joins TRBV7-9 and TRBJ1-2, with TRBD1 as a possible D gene (6 bases). The V and J ends lost 3 bases and 4 bases respectively, with 12 bases between them. The CDR3 consists of 14 residues. Looked up from germline, CDR1 is SEHNR and CDR2 is FQNEAQ (reference sequence). The CDR3 DNA is TGTGCCAGCAGCTTTCCAGGGGTTCCCTATGGCTACACCTTC. This translates into CASSFPGVPYGYTF.

This chain connects TRBV12-3 or TRBV12-4 to TRBJ1-4; TRBD1 agrees at 8 bases. This CDR3 is built from 15 residues. The ends lost 7 bases at V and 8 bases at J; junction bases unmatched: 12. CDR3 nucleotides: TGTGCCAGCACCAACGGACAGGGTATGAGGGAAAAACTGTTTTTT. Translated: CASTNGQGMREKLFF.

The genes are TRBV4-1 and TRBJ2-5; D gene ambiguous. The CDR3 extends over 15 amino acids. The V gene's germline CDR1 is MGHRA and CDR2 YSYEKL. Trimming shortened V by 0 bases and J by 1 base, and 9 bases separated the two germline ends. The CDR3 sequence: CASSQDEASQETQYF. The CDR3 region has the DNA TGCGCCAGCAGCCAAGATGAGGCCTCCCAAGAGACCCAGTACTTC.

The genes are TRBV14 and TRBJ2-5; a possible D gene is TRBD2 (5 bases). Per the germline V gene, CDR1 is SGHDN and CDR2 is FVKESK. The CDR3 sequence is 14 residues long. Trimming left V 4 bases short and J 3 bases short, with 12 bases between. CDR3 loop: CASSPRTSKETQYF. CDR3 sequence (DNA): TGTGCCAGCAGCCCCCGGACTTCGAAAGAGACCCAGTACTTC.

The sample holds a few counts of this clonotype. V and J are TRBV5-4 and TRBJ1-1; D is ambiguous. This CDR3 comprises 13 residues. V lost 4 bases and J lost 3, with 10 bases in between. CDR1 and CDR2 (germline): SGHNT, YYREEE (reference sequence). The CDR3 region is CASSRGEDTEAFF. The CDR3 DNA reads TGTGCCAGCAGCCGCGGGGAGGACACTGAAGCTTTCTTT.

Many counts were recorded for this clonotype. The V and J genes are TRBV25-1 and TRBJ2-7; D unresolved. Trimming left V 3 bases short and J 5 bases short, with 8 bases between. CDR1 MGHDK and CDR2 SYGVNS come from the germline V gene. There are 12 residues in the CDR3. CDR3 in DNA: TGTGCCAGCAGTGATGATCGGAACGAGCAGTACTTC. This encodes CASSDDRNEQYF.

V usage is TRBV7-9 and J usage is TRBJ2-1; maybe TRBD1 (5 bases). CDR1 and CDR2 (germline): SEHNR, FQNEAQ (reference sequence). Between the trimmed V and J ends, which lost 10 bases and 10 bases, there was a span of 11 bases. This CDR3 region has 10 residues. CDR3 nucleotide sequence: TGTGCCATGTGGGGCGGCGAGCAGTTCTTC. This sequence encodes CAMWGGEQFF.

The rearrangement uses TRBV5-1 and TRBJ1-1; TRBD1 is a possible D gene (5 bases). The V end lost 7 bases, the J end lost 4 bases, and 17 bases lay between the germline ends. Germline assignment: CDR1 SGHRS and CDR2 YFSETQ. CDR3 size: 14 residues. The CDR3 protein is CASGERQGSTEAFF. The CDR3 DNA sequence: TGCGCCAGCGGCGAGCGCCAGGGTAGCACTGAAGCTTTCTTT.

In its sample, this clonotype was seen a few times. V and J are TRBV7-2 and TRBJ2-7; TRBD2 matches at 14 bases. With V trimmed by 5 bases and J by 0 bases, 3 bases remained unmatched. Germline loops: CDR1 SGHTA, CDR2 FQGNSA. This CDR3 region has 16 residues. Here the CDR3 DNA reads TGTGCCAGCAGCCAAGGGACTAGCGGGAGCTCCTACGAGCAGTACTTC. This gives the protein CASSQGTSGSSYEQYF.

This clonotype was found a few times. This chain uses TRBV4-1 with TRBJ2-3; 13 nucleotides align to TRBD2. The CDR3 has 16 amino acids. The germline V gene has CDR1 MGHRA and CDR2 YSYEKL. Trimming removed 0 bases from V and 6 bases from J; junction bases left unmatched: 3. CDR3 protein: CASSQESLAGGDTQYF. In DNA form, the CDR3 reads TGCGCCAGCAGCCAAGAATCACTAGCGGGGGGGGATACGCAGTATTTT.

This clonotype has at least ten counts. The gene calls are TRBV27 and TRBJ2-3, with 8 bases that match TRBD1. Germline values: CDR1 MNHEY, CDR2 SMNVEV (reference sequence). This CDR3 is built from 16 residues. V lost 3 bases to trimming and J lost 3 bases; unmatched junction nucleotides: 8. The CDR3 nucleotides are TGTGCCAGCAGTTTCGACAGGGGAAGGGGTACAGATACGCAGTATTTT. Translating it yields CASSFDRGRGTDTQYF.

This clonotype occurred a few times. The CDR3 here is CASSQDWGQGGQPQHF. For the CDR3, the DNA is TGTGCCAGCAGCCAAGATTGGGGACAGGGAGGTCAGCCCCAGCATTTT. The genes are TRBV3-1 and TRBJ1-5, with 9 bases identical to TRBD1. V lost 0 bases and J lost 6; bases outside the gene matches: 6. CDR3 length: 16 amino acids. Germline V gene lookup returns CDR1 LGHDT and CDR2 YNNKEL (reference sequence).

This clonotype showed up just a few times. This chain links TRBV12-3 or TRBV12-4 with TRBJ2-1; 8 nucleotides align to TRBD2. The CDR3 sequence is 14 residues long. Unmatched junction bases numbered 6, after V lost 4 bases and J lost 7 bases. This CDR3 reads CASSSGTSQNEQFF. The CDR3 DNA reads as TGTGCCAGCAGTTCCGGGACTAGTCAAAATGAGCAGTTCTTC.

The gene calls are TRBV4-1 and TRBJ2-7; 9 bases align to TRBD1. In germline, CDR1 is MGHRA, CDR2 YSYEKL. The CDR3 is 17 amino acids. Unmatched junction bases numbered 12, after V lost 1 base and J lost 5 bases. For the CDR3, the DNA is TGCGCCAGCAGCCAAGTGCCCTGGACAGGGGAGTTCGACGAGCAGTACTTC. Translating it yields CASSQVPWTGEFDEQYF.

This chain uses TRBV9 with TRBJ2-1; 10 bases align to TRBD2. Germline V gene sequence: CDR1 SGDLS, CDR2 YYNGEE. This CDR3 comprises 16 residues. With 0 bases clipped from V and 0 bases from J, the junction kept 0 bases outside the gene matches. This CDR3 reads CASSVASGGSYNEQFF. The CDR3 DNA reads as TGTGCCAGCAGCGTAGCTAGCGGGGGCTCCTACAATGAGCAGTTCTTC.

Remarks on this clonotype: A junction end diverges from the germline sequence, so it may reflect a read error. CDR3 coding DNA: TGCGCCAGCAGGGCTCGGACAGGGGGCGAGCAGTACTTC. Translated: CASRARTGGEQYF. The chain is built from TRBV28 and TRBJ2-7; TRBD1 aligns across 10 bases. Germline V gene lookup returns CDR1 MDHEN and CDR2 SYDVKM. The CDR3 has 13 amino acids. Full variable domain (missing parts from reference TRBV28 and TRBJ2-7): DVKVTQSSRYLVKRTGEKVFLECVQDMDHENMFWYRQDPGLGLRLIYFSYDVKMKEKGDIPEGYSVSREKKERFSLILESASTNQTSMYLCASRARTGGEQYFGPGTRLTVT.